This is a list of T cell receptor beta chains from one sample in a study of shared clonotypes between healthy human individuals. Using immunoSEQ multiplex PCR, the repertoire was profiled, and TCRdb retains in-frame clones only, with some absent. The data show just over 2,000,000 clones, 95% seen once. The specimen was naive CD4+ T cells sorted from blood. The receptor set was obtained from a man aged 18 to 30 in good health. Each CDR3 is given with its conserved first and last residue. The D gene is left open where the match is weak. Only some rows state a clone size, as once, few, many or a class for expanded clones.

V	D	size	J	CDR3	DNA
TRBV10-3	NA	NA	TRBJ2-7	CAISESSLPTYEQYF	TGTGCCATCAGTGAGTCTAGCCTACCCACCTACGAGCAGTACTTC
TRBV6-6	NA	NA	TRBJ1-4	CASSTRHLATNEKLFF	TGTGCCAGCAGTACTAGACACCTCGCAACTAATGAAAAACTGTTTTTT
TRBV18	NA	NA	TRBJ2-1	CASSPPGQRSYNEQFF	TGTGCCAGCTCACCACCCGGGCAGCGCTCCTACAATGAGCAGTTCTTC
TRBV27	NA	once	TRBJ2-5	CASSFGREEGEETQYF	TGTGCCAGCAGTTTCGGCAGGGAAGAGGGTGAAGAGACCCAGTACTTC
TRBV5-4	TRBD2	NA	TRBJ2-3	CASSFGGGKTDTQYF	TGTGCCAGCAGCTTTGGCGGGGGGAAGACAGATACGCAGTATTTT
TRBV4-1	NA	NA	TRBJ2-6	CASSQEGTGITDGANVLTF	TGCGCCAGCAGCCAAGAAGGAACAGGGATCACTGATGGGGCCAACGTCCTGACTTTC
TRBV5-1	TRBD1	NA	TRBJ2-5	CASSLAWGQGVQETQYF	TGCGCCAGCAGCTTGGCTTGGGGACAGGGGGTCCAAGAGACCCAGTACTTC
TRBV30	TRBD2	NA	TRBJ2-5	CAWSVGGSGETQYF	TGTGCCTGGAGTGTCGGGGGGTCGGGGGAGACCCAGTACTTC
TRBV30	TRBD2	NA	TRBJ2-5	CAWSVAGTSVKTQYF	TGTGCCTGGAGTGTAGCCGGGACTAGCGTGAAGACCCAGTACTTC
TRBV5-1	TRBD2	NA	TRBJ2-1	CASGLAGGNEQFF	TGCGCCAGCGGACTAGCGGGAGGGAATGAGCAGTTCTTC
TRBV4-1	TRBD1	NA	TRBJ2-2	CASSQPGQGIGELFF	TGCGCCAGCAGCCAACCGGGACAGGGGATCGGGGAGCTGTTTTTT
TRBV4-1	NA	NA	TRBJ1-3	CASSQALTQSSGNTIYF	TGCGCCAGCAGCCAAGCCCTGACGCAGAGCTCTGGAAACACCATATATTTT
TRBV11-2	TRBD1	NA	TRBJ1-1	CASSAQGRFTEAFF	TGTGCCAGCAGCGCACAGGGGAGGTTCACTGAAGCTTTCTTT
TRBV5-5	NA	NA	TRBJ2-6	CASIAQSRANVLTF	TGTGCCAGCATCGCACAAAGTCGGGCCAACGTCCTGACTTTC
TRBV4-3	TRBD2	NA	TRBJ2-3	CASSQDQATSGSTDTQYF	TGCGCCAGCAGCCAAGATCAGGCGACTAGCGGGAGCACAGATACGCAGTATTTT
TRBV5-6	TRBD2	once	TRBJ2-1	CASSLALAGGGEQFF	TGTGCCAGCAGCTTGGCTTTAGCGGGAGGCGGCGAGCAGTTCTTC
TRBV4-3	TRBD2	NA	TRBJ2-2	CASSHTGLAGGTGELFF	TGCGCCAGCAGCCACACAGGACTAGCGGGTGGCACCGGGGAGCTGTTTTTT
TRBV2	TRBD2	NA	TRBJ2-1	CASSGLAGGGDEQFF	TGTGCCAGCAGCGGACTAGCGGGGGGCGGGGATGAGCAGTTCTTC
TRBV5-1	NA	NA	TRBJ1-5	CASSLDSTNQPQHF	TGCGCCAGCAGCTTGGACAGCACCAATCAGCCCCAGCATTTT
TRBV19	NA	NA	TRBJ1-6	CASSTVTGPNSPLHF	TGTGCCAGTAGTACAGTAACAGGGCCTAATTCACCCCTCCACTTT
TRBV6-4	NA	once	TRBJ2-7	CASSEAKLPNEQYF	TGTGCCAGCAGTGAAGCGAAACTGCCTAACGAGCAGTACTTC
TRBV10-2	TRBD2	NA	TRBJ2-3	CASSGGRENTQYF	TGCGCCAGCTCGGGCGGGAGGGAAAATACGCAGTATTTT
TRBV5-5	TRBD1	NA	TRBJ2-7	CASSLRTGREQYF	TGTGCCAGCAGCCTGCGGACAGGGCGGGAGCAGTACTTC
TRBV5-8	TRBD1	NA	TRBJ1-4	CASRFRGIATNEKLFF	TGTGCCAGCAGGTTCAGGGGGATTGCAACTAATGAAAAACTGTTTTTT
TRBV11-1	NA	NA	TRBJ2-7	CASSLEGQRRKQYF	TGTGCCAGCAGCTTAGAAGGTCAGAGAAGAAAGCAGTACTTC
TRBV28	NA	NA	TRBJ1-3	CASSFAGVGNTIYF	TGTGCCAGCAGTTTCGCAGGGGTCGGAAACACCATATATTTT
TRBV6-5	NA	NA	TRBJ1-1	CASSGGAPRTEAFF	TGTGCCAGCAGCGGGGGGGCGCCGAGGACTGAAGCTTTCTTT
TRBV5-1	NA	once	TRBJ2-7	CASSLDRPGEQYF	TGCGCCAGCAGCTTGGATAGGCCAGGCGAGCAGTACTTC
TRBV6-5	NA	NA	TRBJ2-3	CASSSRPRGSADTQYF	TGTGCCAGCAGTTCCCGACCAAGGGGGTCTGCAGATACGCAGTATTTT
TRBV10-1	TRBD2	NA	TRBJ2-5	CASSEGRTSGIWETQYF	TGCGCCAGCAGTGAGGGGAGGACTAGCGGGATTTGGGAGACCCAGTACTTC
TRBV1	NA	NA	TRBJ2-2	CTSSQTSGLPNTGELFF	TGCACCAGCAGCCAGACCTCGGGACTTCCAAACACCGGGGAGCTGTTTTTT
TRBV2	NA	NA	TRBJ2-3	CACGTSSTDTQYF	TGTGCCTGCGGCACTTCTAGCACAGATACGCAGTATTTT
TRBV6-6	NA	NA	TRBJ1-2	CASSGQPSYGYTF	TGTGCCAGCAGTGGACAGCCCTCCTATGGCTACACCTTC
TRBV7-2	TRBD1	NA	TRBJ1-5	CASSLTGLDQPQHF	TGTGCCAGCAGCCTGACAGGGTTGGATCAGCCCCAGCATTTT
TRBV6-5	NA	NA	TRBJ1-2	CASGEGFGYTF	TGTGCCAGCGGAGAGGGTTTTGGCTACACCTTC
TRBV6-5	NA	NA	TRBJ2-5	CASSYSGGTAEETQYF	TGTGCCAGCAGTTACTCGGGCGGGACAGCCGAAGAGACCCAGTACTTC
TRBV5-1	NA	NA	TRBJ1-2	CASSPRGFDYGYTF	TGCGCCAGCAGCCCGAGGGGGTTCGACTATGGCTACACCTTC
TRBV19	NA	NA	TRBJ1-2	CASIGLGGLYGYTF	TGTGCCAGTATCGGTCTAGGGGGGCTCTATGGCTACACCTTC
TRBV9	NA	NA	TRBJ1-1	CASSAGGWAEAFF	TGTGCCAGCAGCGCCGGTGGTTGGGCTGAAGCTTTCTTT
TRBV27	NA	NA	TRBJ2-2	CASSLRPTGELFF	TGTGCCAGCAGTTTACGGCCTACCGGGGAGCTGTTTTTT
TRBV7-2	NA	NA	TRBJ2-5	CASSLALGRQETQYF	TGTGCCAGCAGCTTAGCTTTGGGCAGACAAGAGACCCAGTACTTC
TRBV28	NA	NA	TRBJ2-7	CASSLSGGAYEQYF	TGTGCCAGCAGTTTATCCGGAGGGGCCTACGAGCAGTACTTC
TRBV6-5	NA	NA	TRBJ1-5	CASSPTGGNQPQHF	TGTGCCAGCAGTCCCACGGGGGGCAATCAGCCCCAGCATTTT
TRBV19	NA	many	TRBJ1-1	CASSMETQAMNTEAFF	TGTGCCAGTAGTATGGAGACACAGGCGATGAACACTGAAGCTTTCTTT
TRBV27	NA	NA	TRBJ2-7	CASRIGGSLSYEQYF	TGTGCCAGCAGGATTGGGGGCAGCTTGTCCTACGAGCAGTACTTC
TRBV28	TRBD1	once	TRBJ2-2	CATRDRGLTGELFF	TGTGCCACTCGGGACAGGGGGCTCACCGGGGAGCTGTTTTTT
TRBV5-6	NA	NA	TRBJ1-5	CASSLAGGDQPQHF	TGTGCCAGCAGCTTGGCCGGAGGTGATCAGCCCCAGCATTTT
TRBV10-3	NA	NA	TRBJ1-1	CAISEEGGVYTEAFF	TGTGCCATCAGTGAGGAAGGAGGGGTCTACACTGAAGCTTTCTTT
TRBV18	NA	NA	TRBJ1-2	CASSPLQANYGYTF	TGTGCCAGCTCACCGTTACAGGCCAACTATGGCTACACCTTC
TRBV6-5	NA	NA	TRBJ2-7	CASGSTGWGLEQYF	TGTGCCAGCGGATCGACAGGGTGGGGACTAGAGCAGTACTTC
TRBV5-1	NA	NA	TRBJ2-2	CASGTEQGTGELFF	TGCGCCAGCGGCACCGAACAGGGCACCGGGGAGCTGTTTTTT
TRBV5-1	TRBD2	NA	TRBJ2-5	CASSSLDSGRASETQYF	TGCGCCAGCAGCTCCCTAGATAGCGGGAGGGCCAGTGAGACCCAGTACTTC
TRBV30	NA	NA	TRBJ2-2	CAWRPAANTGELFF	TGTGCCTGGAGACCAGCGGCGAACACCGGGGAGCTGTTTTTT
TRBV19	TRBD1	NA	TRBJ2-5	CASSPSGGNGETQYF	TGTGCCAGTAGTCCGTCAGGGGGCAATGGAGAGACCCAGTACTTC
TRBV7-3	NA	NA	TRBJ2-3	CASSRLGGDTQYF	TGTGCCAGCAGCCGACTGGGTGGGGATACGCAGTATTTT
TRBV18	TRBD1	NA	TRBJ1-2	CASSPTGTDGYTF	TGTGCCAGCTCACCAACCGGGACAGACGGCTACACCTTC
TRBV5-8	NA	NA	TRBJ2-3	CASSLNWGDTQYF	TGTGCCAGCAGCTTGAATTGGGGGGATACGCAGTATTTT
TRBV7-8	NA	NA	TRBJ2-1	CASSLGQGLGQFF	TGTGCCAGCAGCTTAGGTCAAGGACTTGGGCAGTTCTTC
TRBV6-5	NA	once	TRBJ2-7	CASSPRTETYEQYF	TGTGCCAGCAGTCCCCGGACAGAGACCTACGAGCAGTACTTC